The 13 T cell receptor beta chains given below trace back to one sample, sequenced in a study of shared clonotypes between healthy human individuals. Here immunoSEQ multiplex PCR was the method, and the copy in TCRdb shows in-frame clones only, minus some. The sample consists of about 1.5 million clones, roughly 97% of them appearing once. Sequences were obtained from naive CD4+ T cells sorted from blood. The subset was: CD45RA+ positively selected. The receptors stem from a man under 40 in good health.

The V call is TRBV7-9, the J call TRBJ1-2; no definite D call. The V end was cut by 3 bases, the J end by 4 bases, with 24 bases between. Germline values: CDR1 SEHNR, CDR2 FQNEAQ (reference sequence). This CDR3 is 18 amino acids long. The CDR3 DNA sequence: TGTGCCAGCAGCTTCAGCCTCAAGGGCTCAAGGAGTCCCTATGGCTACACCTTC. Protein product: CASSFSLKGSRSPYGYTF.

The table lists this clone with a count of one. The CDR3 is CASSFLRAGSGEQYF. The CDR3 nucleotides are TGTGCCAGCAGTTTTCTGAGGGCAGGTAGTGGCGAGCAGTACTTC. V and J are TRBV28 and TRBJ2-7; D is perhaps TRBD2 (5 bases). V lost 3 bases and J 6 bases, leaving 18 bases between the germline ends. This CDR3 spans 15 amino acids. Germline-derived CDR1 and CDR2 are MDHEN and SYDVKM.

This rearrangement joins TRBV29-1 to TRBJ2-1; 8 bases match TRBD1. The CDR3 sequence is 14 residues long. CDR1 is SQVTM and CDR2 is ANQGSEA in the germline V gene. The trim removed 0 bases at V and 8 bases at J, leaving 6 bases unmatched. The CDR3 DNA sequence: TGCAGCGTTGAAGATCTAGACAGGGGAGATGAGCAGTTCTTC. It yields the protein CSVEDLDRGDEQFF.

This chain uses TRBV4-1 with TRBJ2-7; D might be TRBD2 (5 bases). The germline V and J ends were trimmed by 0 bases and 1 base, with 13 bases remaining between them. Germline V CDR1 and CDR2: MGHRA, YSYEKL. The CDR3 extends over 16 amino acids. CDR3 in DNA: TGCGCCAGCAGCCAAGAAAGCACACCGGGATCCTACGAGCAGTACTTC. Translated: CASSQESTPGSYEQYF.

V usage is TRBV4-1 and J usage is TRBJ2-5, with TRBD1 as a possible D gene (5 bases). In germline, CDR1 is MGHRA, CDR2 YSYEKL. This CDR3 contains 15 residues. Trimming took off 3 bases at V and 1 base at J, with 12 bases between the two ends. DNA for the CDR3: TGCGCCAGCAGCCACCCGGTAGGGGTCCAAGAGACCCAGTACTTC. Its translation is CASSHPVGVQETQYF.

The genes are TRBV5-4 and TRBJ2-3; the match to TRBD2 covers 11 bases. The length of the CDR3 is 17 residues. V was clipped by 2 bases and J by 4 bases; unmatched bases: 9. Germline lookup yields CDR1 SGHNT and CDR2 YYREEE (reference sequence). CDR3 bases: TGTGCCAGCAGCTTAACTAGCGGGAGTCGTCGCCCAGATACGCAGTATTTT. Its translation is CASSLTSGSRRPDTQYF.

The chain recombines TRBV29-1 with TRBJ2-3, with a tentative D call TRBD1 (5 bases). The V gene lost 2 bases and the J gene lost 4 bases, with 10 bases spanning the gap. The CDR3 is 13 residues long. Germline CDR1 reads SQVTM; CDR2 reads ANQGSEA. The CDR3 DNA reads as TGCAGCGTTGAATATTCAGGGCCAGATACGCAGTATTTT. Translated, it gives CSVEYSGPDTQYF.

V gene TRBV28 combines with J gene TRBJ1-4; D remains unclear. This CDR3 has 11 amino acids. Germline assignment: CDR1 MDHEN and CDR2 SYDVKM. The V gene lost 8 bases and the J gene lost 8 bases, with 9 bases spanning the gap. CDR3 sequence: CASLLNEKLFF. The CDR3 DNA reads TGTGCCAGCCTGCTGAACGAAAAACTGTTTTTT. The full variable domain, rest sourced from reference TRBV28 and TRBJ1-4, is DVKVTQSSRYLVKRTGEKVFLECVQDMDHENMFWYRQDPGLGLRLIYFSYDVKMKEKGDIPEGYSVSREKKERFSLILESASTNQTSMYLCASLLNEKLFFGSGTQLSVL.

The gene calls are TRBV27 and TRBJ2-7; unclear D gene. Trimming removed 3 bases from V and 2 bases from J, with 14 bases in between. CDR3 size: 15 residues. Germline CDR1 and CDR2: MNHEY and SMNVEV (reference sequence). In DNA, the CDR3 is TGTGCCAGCAGTTTGGTGGTTGACCAGCCCTACGAGCAGTACTTC. Translation gives CASSLVVDQPYEQYF.

This chain links TRBV30 with TRBJ2-1, with 16 bases aligning to TRBD2. J lost 9 bases, V lost 2 bases, and 7 bases had no gene match. Germline V gene lookup returns CDR1 GTSNPN and CDR2 SVGIG (reference sequence). There are 16 residues in the CDR3. The CDR3 nucleotides read TGTGCCTGGAGTACGGGACTAGCGGGAGGGTTGACTGAGCAGTTCTTC. Translating it yields CAWSTGLAGGLTEQFF.

This chain connects TRBV19 to TRBJ1-5; no clear D. Germline values: CDR1 LNHDA, CDR2 SQIVND (reference sequence). The CDR3 is 15 residues long. Trimming stripped 3 bases from V and 4 bases from J, with 13 bases between. The CDR3 spells CASSIFGRANQPQHF. CDR3 DNA sequence: TGTGCCAGTAGTATTTTCGGGAGGGCAAATCAGCCCCAGCATTTT. Complete variable domain (other parts from reference TRBV19 and TRBJ1-5): DGGITQSPKYLFRKEGQNVTLSCEQNLNHDAMYWYRQDPGQGLRLIYYSQIVNDFQKGDIAEGYSVSREKKESFPLTVTSAQKNPTAFYLCASSIFGRANQPQHFGDGTRLSIL.

In its sample, this clone was seen once. The DNA for the CDR3 is TGTGCCAGCAGCTTAGGGCAGGGGCAACCCGCGAACACCGGGGAGCTGTTTTTT. This translates into CASSLGQGQPANTGELFF. The chain employs TRBV7-3 and TRBJ2-2, with a tentative D call TRBD1 (6 bases). The CDR3 consists of 18 residues. V shed 2 bases and J shed 0 bases, with 16 bases lying between them. From germline, CDR1 is SGHTA and CDR2 FQGTGA.

The chain couples TRBV5-1 to TRBJ2-7; 7 positions match TRBD1. Germline CDR1 reads SGHRS; CDR2 reads YFSETQ. Trimming took 3 bases from V and 0 from J; bases not matched to a gene: 9. This CDR3 spans 16 amino acids. The CDR3 DNA follows: TGCGCCAGCAGCTCGCGAATAGACAGGGCCTCCTACGAGCAGTACTTC. It is translated as CASSSRIDRASYEQYF.